Each of the 30 T cell receptor beta chains below was sequenced from the same sample in a study of blood T cell repertoires in COVID-19. Only in-frame clones appear in the TCRdb table, and some are missing; sequencing was by immunoSEQ multiplex PCR. This sample has some 280,000 clones, with about 88% found just once. Source material: peripheral blood. The receptors here all came from a woman in her fifties or sixties with acute or convalescent COVID-19.

The chain carries TRBV18 and TRBJ2-1; D might be TRBD2 (5 bases). Germline V gene lookup returns CDR1 KGHSH and CDR2 LQKENI. This CDR3 spans 15 amino acids. V lost 3 bases to trimming and J lost 0 bases, with 9 bases between them. CDR3 amino acids: CASSPVASSYNEQFF. For the CDR3, the DNA is TGTGCCAGCTCACCCGTAGCGAGCTCCTACAATGAGCAGTTCTTC.

This chain uses TRBV30 with TRBJ1-1; no clear D gene. Trimming removed 5 bases at V and 5 bases at J, with 12 bases between. This CDR3 comprises 12 residues. Looked up from germline, CDR1 is GTSNPN and CDR2 is SVGIG (reference sequence). The CDR3 DNA reads as TGTGCCTGGGCCGGAGGTTGGACTGAAGCTTTCTTT. It yields the protein CAWAGGWTEAFF.

This chain links TRBV11-2 with TRBJ1-3; no firm D call. The CDR3 consists of 13 residues. Trimming took off 8 bases at V and 4 bases at J, with 12 bases between the two ends. Germline V gives CDR1 SGHAT, CDR2 FQNNGV. The CDR3 DNA sequence: TGTGCCAGCTCCACTACGGGAGGAAACACCATATATTTT. Protein: CASSTTGGNTIYF.

This clone was counted once. The chain links TRBV27 to TRBJ1-5; 9 nucleotides agree with TRBD1. V gave up 6 bases and J gave up 2 bases; unmatched junction bases: 8. Germline loops: CDR1 MNHEY, CDR2 SMNVEV (reference sequence). The CDR3 length is 16 residues. CDR3 bases: TGTGCCAGCAGACCGAGACAGGGGGTAGGCAATCAGCCCCAGCATTTT. Translating it yields CASRPRQGVGNQPQHF.

V is TRBV4-3 and J is TRBJ1-2, with 7 bases that match TRBD1. The CDR3 totals 14 residues. Germline V CDR1 and CDR2: LGHNA, YSLEER. The V gene end was trimmed by 0 bases and the J gene end by 4 bases; junction bases not matched to a gene: 2. The CDR3 spells CASSQETGFYGYTF. The CDR3 DNA follows: TGCGCCAGCAGCCAAGAGACAGGGTTCTATGGCTACACCTTC.

With respect to this clone: This same CDR3 is encoded by further DNA sequences in the sample. The gene calls are TRBV28 and TRBJ2-6, with TRBD2 as a possible D gene (5 bases). CDR1 and CDR2 (germline): MDHEN, SYDVKM. The CDR3 is made up of 14 amino acids. Trimming cost V 8 bases and J 4 bases, with 12 bases left between them. CDR3 DNA: TGTGCCAGCTCCCCGCCGGGGGGGGCCAACGTCCTGACTTTC. Its protein product is CASSPPGGANVLTF.

The CDR3 nucleotides are TGCGCCAGCAGTGAGTGGGAGGGGATCACTGAAGCTTTCTTT. Translated: CASSEWEGITEAFF. V usage is TRBV10-2 and J usage is TRBJ1-1; weak D call: TRBD1 (5 bases). Germline V CDR1 and CDR2: WSHSY, SAAADI. The germline V and J ends were trimmed by 1 base and 4 bases, with 10 bases remaining between them. The CDR3 contains 14 residues.

J is TRBJ1-5 and V is TRBV2; 8 bases map to TRBD1. Trimming at V came to 4 bases and at J to 4 bases, leaving 3 bases not matched to a gene. Germline-derived CDR1 and CDR2 are SNHLY and FYNNEI. CDR3 length: 14 amino acids. CDR3 in amino acids: CASSGGQGNQPQHF. The CDR3 DNA reads TGTGCCAGCAGTGGCGGACAGGGAAATCAGCCCCAGCATTTT.

The V call is TRBV30, the J call TRBJ2-7; 10 nucleotides line up with TRBD2. Germline V gene data show CDR1 as GTSNPN and CDR2 as SVGIG (reference sequence). The V gene end was trimmed by 3 bases and the J gene end by 3 bases; junction bases not matched to a gene: 11. This CDR3 contains 16 residues. CDR3 amino acids: CAWRWGVASGGYEQYF. CDR3 DNA: TGTGCCTGGAGGTGGGGTGTAGCTAGCGGGGGCTACGAGCAGTACTTC.

The rearrangement uses TRBV5-1 and TRBJ2-7; the D is unclear. Germline-derived CDR1 and CDR2 are SGHRS and YFSETQ. Trimming left V 4 bases short and J 0 bases short, with 11 bases between. This CDR3 spans 14 amino acids. Written as DNA, the CDR3 is TGCGCCAGCAGCCCAAACATCGCCTCCTACGAGCAGTACTTC. This translates into CASSPNIASYEQYF.

J is TRBJ2-1 and V is TRBV6-5; 9 nucleotides match TRBD2. Per the germline V gene, CDR1 is MNHEY and CDR2 is SVGAGI. V dropped 2 bases and J dropped 7; count of bases not matched to a gene: 9. The CDR3 runs 16 residues. The CDR3 here is CASSYDAGGLWNEQFF. The DNA for the CDR3 is TGTGCCAGCAGTTACGACGCGGGAGGGCTTTGGAATGAGCAGTTCTTC.

The V gene is TRBV10-3, the J gene TRBJ2-1; 7 bases line up with TRBD2. The junction had 14 bases not matched to a gene; V was cut back by 7 bases and J by 8 bases. CDR3 size: 15 residues. The germline V gene has CDR1 ENHRY and CDR2 SYGVKD. The CDR3 loop reads CAITESGGRLDEQFF. The CDR3 DNA reads TGTGCCATCACAGAGTCGGGAGGACGGCTAGATGAGCAGTTCTTC.

This chain connects TRBV28 to TRBJ1-5; possible D gene TRBD1, 5 bases. The CDR3 totals 16 residues. Trimming left V 3 bases short and J 0 bases short, with 12 bases between. CDR1 MDHEN and CDR2 SYDVKM come from the germline V gene. The CDR3 loop is CASSLRSTGSNQPQHF. The CDR3 nucleotides are TGTGCCAGCAGTTTGCGGAGTACAGGTAGCAATCAGCCCCAGCATTTT. The full variable domain, in which reference TRBV28 and TRBJ1-5 provide the parts outside the CDR3, is DVKVTQSSRYLVKRTGEKVFLECVQDMDHENMFWYRQDPGLGLRLIYFSYDVKMKEKGDIPEGYSVSREKKERFSLILESASTNQTSMYLCASSLRSTGSNQPQHFGDGTRLSIL.

Remarks on this clone: In the same sample, other DNA sequences code for this CDR3. The chain employs TRBV9 and TRBJ1-5, with D possibly TRBD1 on 5 matching bases. The germline V gene has CDR1 SGDLS and CDR2 YYNGEE. Trimming shortened V by 0 bases and J by 4 bases, and 8 bases separated the two germline ends. The CDR3 has 14 residues. The CDR3 is CASSVGGGNQPQHF. The DNA of the CDR3 is TGTGCCAGCAGCGTAGGGGGGGGTAATCAGCCCCAGCATTTT. Full variable domain (outside the CDR3, taken from reference TRBV9 and TRBJ1-5): DSGVTQTPKHLITATGQRVTLRCSPRSGDLSVYWYQQSLDQGLQFLIQYYNGEERAKGNILERFSAQQFPDLHSELNLSSLELGDSALYFCASSVGGGNQPQHFGDGTRLSIL.

This clone appeared once. The J gene is TRBJ2-1, the V gene TRBV3-1 (or the pseudogene TRBV3-2), with 7 bases lining up with TRBD2. The V gene's germline CDR1 is LGHDT and CDR2 YNNKEL (reference sequence). Losses at the gene ends were 0 bases for V and 6 bases for J; bases not matched to a gene: 8. The CDR3 contains 16 residues. The CDR3 spells CASSQEPFRGGNEQFF. The CDR3 DNA follows: TGTGCCAGCAGCCAAGAGCCGTTTCGCGGGGGCAATGAGCAGTTCTTC.

This clone was seen just once. J is TRBJ1-2 and V is TRBV27, with TRBD1 matching 7 bases. This CDR3 has 16 residues. The V gene's germline CDR1 is MNHEY and CDR2 SMNVEV (reference sequence). The V and J ends lost 3 bases and 1 base, in that order; junction bases with no gene match: 8. The CDR3 reads CASSLNRGHLNYGYTF. For the CDR3, the DNA is TGTGCCAGCAGTTTGAACAGGGGACATCTTAACTATGGCTACACCTTC.

The V gene is TRBV5-5, the J gene TRBJ1-3; D is ambiguous. The V gene's germline CDR1 is SGHKS and CDR2 YYEKEE (reference sequence). The CDR3 runs 14 residues. With 1 base removed from V and 6 bases from J, the gap between germline ends came to 11 bases. CDR3 nucleotides: TGTGCCAGCAGCTTGAAAGCCTTTCCAAACACCATATATTTT. Protein product: CASSLKAFPNTIYF.

V is TRBV5-4 and J is TRBJ1-6; no reliable D call. The V gene lost 3 bases and the J gene lost 8 bases, with 6 bases spanning the gap. Germline CDR1 reads SGHNT; CDR2 reads YYREEE (reference sequence). CDR3 length equals 12 residues. CDR3 DNA: TGTGCCAGCAGCTCGATAGATTCACCCCTCCACTTT. Encoded protein: CASSSIDSPLHF.

This clone showed up just once. The V call is TRBV6-5, the J call TRBJ2-3; 7 positions agree with TRBD1. CDR1 is MNHEY, CDR2 SVGAGI, per germline. With 7 bases clipped from V and 10 bases from J, the junction kept 8 bases outside the gene matches. The CDR3 is made up of 12 amino acids. Written as DNA, the CDR3 is TGTGCCAGCAACCGAGGGGGCCAAGCGCAGTATTTT. Its translation is CASNRGGQAQYF.

The gene calls are TRBV6-1 and TRBJ2-7; D possibly corresponds to TRBD1 (5 bases). This CDR3 comprises 14 residues. Trimming removed 0 bases from V and 3 bases from J, with 9 bases in between. Looked up from germline, CDR1 is MNHNS and CDR2 is SASEGT. CDR3 sequence reads: CASSEAGANYEQYF. CDR3 nucleotide sequence: TGTGCCAGCAGTGAAGCAGGGGCAAACTACGAGCAGTACTTC.

The CDR3 nucleotides are TGTGCCAGCAGTTTTCTACAGTTGATGTTTTTT. Translation gives CASSFLQLMFF. V and J are TRBV28 and TRBJ1-4; D not certain. There are 11 residues in the CDR3. Per germline, CDR1 MDHEN and CDR2 SYDVKM. V dropped 3 bases and J dropped 15 bases, with 11 bases sitting between them.

This clone was counted once. The chain employs TRBV5-1 and TRBJ2-5; TRBD1 agrees at 8 bases. The CDR3 runs to 14 residues. The V segment lost 4 bases and the J segment 5 bases; nucleotides outside the gene matches: 7. Germline CDR1 reads SGHRS; CDR2 reads YFSETQ. The CDR3 protein is CASSPRTGRETQYF. The CDR3 bases are TGCGCCAGCAGCCCCCGGACAGGGCGCGAGACCCAGTACTTC.

V usage is TRBV28 and J usage is TRBJ2-3, with a weak D call TRBD1 (6 bases). V was trimmed by 9 bases and J by 2 bases, leaving 18 bases between them. The CDR3 has 15 amino acids. The germline V gene encodes CDR1 MDHEN and CDR2 SYDVKM. Written as DNA, the CDR3 is TGTGCCAGTCATCCTGGGGGCAGGGCCACAGATACGCAGTATTTT. Its translation: CASHPGGRATDTQYF. The full variable domain, completed using reference TRBV28 and TRBJ2-3, is DVKVTQSSRYLVKRTGEKVFLECVQDMDHENMFWYRQDPGLGLRLIYFSYDVKMKEKGDIPEGYSVSREKKERFSLILESASTNQTSMYLCASHPGGRATDTQYFGPGTRLTVL.

V usage is TRBV12-3 or TRBV12-4 and J usage is TRBJ1-1, with no clear D. V gave up 6 bases and J gave up 3 bases, with 11 bases separating them. CDR3 length: 13 amino acids. The CDR3 DNA follows: TGTGCCAGCAGCAGGCTCAAGGACACTGAAGCTTTCTTT. This sequence encodes CASSRLKDTEAFF.

The J gene is TRBJ2-1, the V gene TRBV9; D is undetermined. This CDR3 spans 17 amino acids. The germline V gene has CDR1 SGDLS and CDR2 YYNGEE. V shed 0 bases and J shed 6 bases, with 19 bases lying between them. The CDR3 DNA follows: TGTGCCAGCAGCGTAGACCCGAGCAGGCTAAGGCTCAATGAGCAGTTCTTC. It yields the protein CASSVDPSRLRLNEQFF. The whole variable domain, filled in from reference TRBV9 and TRBJ2-1, reads DSGVTQTPKHLITATGQRVTLRCSPRSGDLSVYWYQQSLDQGLQFLIQYYNGEERAKGNILERFSAQQFPDLHSELNLSSLELGDSALYFCASSVDPSRLRLNEQFFGPGTRLTVL.

The gene calls are TRBV2 and TRBJ1-2; a possible D gene is TRBD1 (6 bases). Germline-derived CDR1 and CDR2 are SNHLY and FYNNEI. This CDR3 comprises 12 residues. The V and J ends lost 5 bases and 7 bases respectively, with 11 bases between them. DNA for the CDR3: TGTGCCAGCAGTATAAACAGGGTTGGCTACACCTTC. Translated: CASSINRVGYTF.

This rearrangement joins TRBV5-4 to TRBJ2-3; 10 bases align to TRBD2. Per the germline V gene, CDR1 is SGHNT and CDR2 is YYREEE (reference sequence). CDR3 length: 13 residues. With 4 bases clipped from V and 6 bases from J, the junction kept 2 bases outside the gene matches. CDR3 loop: CASSAAGGDTQYF. CDR3 coding DNA: TGTGCCAGCAGCGCAGCGGGAGGGGATACGCAGTATTTT.

The V and J genes are TRBV24-1 and TRBJ1-4; tentatively, D is TRBD1 (6 bases). The length of the CDR3 is 17 residues. The V gene lost 10 bases and the J gene lost 2 bases, with 22 bases spanning the gap. Germline V lookup: CDR1 KGHDR, CDR2 SFDVKD. The CDR3 DNA is TGTGCCACTCAGACAGGACCCCCTTTGTCCACTAATGAAAAACTGTTTTTT. This sequence encodes CATQTGPPLSTNEKLFF.

The V and J genes are TRBV2 and TRBJ2-7, with TRBD2 matching over 14 bases. The CDR3 covers 15 residues. Losses at the gene ends were 3 bases for V and 3 bases for J; bases not matched to a gene: 1. The germline CDR1 and CDR2 sequences are SNHLY and FYNNEI. This CDR3 is CASSEGLAGVYEQYF. The CDR3 DNA sequence: TGTGCCAGCAGTGAGGGACTAGCGGGGGTCTACGAGCAGTACTTC.

This chain joins TRBV7-6 and TRBJ2-5; 11 bases fit TRBD2. CDR3 length equals 19 residues. Germline V lookup: CDR1 SGHVS, CDR2 FNYEAQ. The trim removed 5 bases at V and 0 bases at J, leaving 14 bases unmatched. The CDR3 loop reads CASSELTPSSGGHQETQYF. CDR3 in DNA: TGTGCCAGCAGCGAGTTAACCCCGTCTAGCGGGGGGCACCAAGAGACCCAGTACTTC.